The table lists the clone carrying this TCR beta chain with many counts. The antigen is undetermined. This specimen belongs to a study of blood T cells in healthy people across ages. Study-wide findings and caveats: Naive CD4+ cells and diversity were both higher in long-lived donors than in aged donors.

Looked up from germline, CDR1 is WSHSY and CDR2 is SAAADI. The CDR3 sequence is 13 residues long. PBMCs numbering at least 7 million were isolated per sample. It was with a sample-barcoded 5' primer and a J-beta primer mix that a second PCR of about 6 to 12 cycles was run. TCRdb re-called the 5' RACE reads with MiXCR, one entry per CDR3 protein. The table has about 720,000 distinct CDR3 sequences, 22% seen once. The sample was blood. The rearrangement joins TRBV10-2 to TRBJ2-5; TRBD1 aligns across 7 bases. The J call may be wrong; the DNA end is better matched by TRBJ2-7. The clonotype comes from an older man in good health. DNA of the CDR3: TGCGCCAGCTGTCGACAGGGTGCGTACGAGCAGTACTTC. Protein: CASCRQGAYEQYF.